One and the same sample provided the 24 T cell receptor beta chains below, sequenced in a study of T cells in Graves' hyperthyroidism and ophthalmopathy. From RNA transcripts, TCR beta CDR3 regions were amplified. RT-PCR in the first round (using the HTBI primer set) targeted the TCR CDR3. TCRdb independently ran MiXCR on the multiplex PCR reads; one entry per CDR3 protein. The table lists about 600,000 distinct CDR3 sequences, 14% of them singletons. Sequenced sample: blood. These receptor sequences come from a woman younger than 30 with Graves' ophthalmopathy.

This clonotype was observed many times. This chain uses TRBV2 with TRBJ2-3, with 8 bases lining up with TRBD2. J lost 7 bases, V lost 8 bases, and 20 bases had no gene match. This CDR3 is 17 amino acids long. Germline loops: CDR1 SNHLY, CDR2 FYNNEI. The CDR3 protein is CASETGAGRARANTQYF. The CDR3 nucleotides are TGTGCCAGCGAGACAGGCGCCGGGAGGGCCCGAGCCAATACGCAGTATTTT.

This sequence joins TRBV6-2 or TRBV6-3 and TRBJ1-1; 9 bases agree with TRBD1. This CDR3 contains 15 residues. The junction had 9 bases not matched to a gene; V was cut back by 5 bases and J by 5 bases. Germline V lookup: CDR1 MNHEY, CDR2 SVGEGT. The CDR3 sequence: CASSLDRGRRTEAFF. In DNA form, the CDR3 reads TGTGCCAGCAGTCTGGACAGGGGCCGCCGGACTGAAGCTTTCTTT.

The chain employs TRBV11-2 and TRBJ2-1; 10 positions agree with TRBD2. The V and J ends lost 2 bases and 0 bases, in that order; junction bases with no gene match: 10. CDR1 SGHAT and CDR2 FQNNGV come from the germline V gene. The CDR3 extends over 19 amino acids. Here the CDR3 DNA reads TGTGCCAGCAGCTTACTGGCACCTCGGACTAGCGGCTCCTACAATGAGCAGTTCTTC. Translating it yields CASSLLAPRTSGSYNEQFF. The full variable domain, its missing parts supplied by reference TRBV11-2 and TRBJ2-1, is EAGVAQSPRYKIIEKRQSVAFWCNPISGHATLYWYQQILGQGPKLLIQFQNNGVVDDSQLPKDRFSAERLKGVDSTLKIQPAKLEDSAVYLCASSLLAPRTSGSYNEQFFGPGTRLTVL.

This clonotype was seen at least ten times. The rearrangement uses TRBV5-1 and TRBJ2-3; D unclear. This CDR3 region has 16 residues. V was clipped by 4 bases and J by 0 bases, with 15 bases between them. The germline V gene has CDR1 SGHRS and CDR2 YFSETQ. Here the CDR3 reads CASSSWRSTSTDTQYF. The DNA for the CDR3 is TGCGCCAGCAGCAGTTGGCGATCTACTAGCACAGATACGCAGTATTTT.

To note about this clonotype: A much larger clone sits a single nucleotide away, making a read error possible. The chain links TRBV7-8 to TRBJ1-1, with 9 bases identical to TRBD1. The CDR3 totals 15 residues. V shed 1 base, J shed 0 bases, and the junction held 0 bases outside the gene matches. Germline loops: CDR1 SGHVS, CDR2 FQNEAQ. The CDR3 sequence is CASSLGTGVNTEAFF. The DNA for the CDR3 is TGTGCCAGCAGCTTAGGGACAGGGGTGAACACTGAAGCTTTCTTT.

The chain couples TRBV5-8 to TRBJ1-4; D uncertain. Trimming left V 6 bases short and J 6 bases short, with 15 bases between. Germline lookup yields CDR1 SGHTS and CDR2 YDEGEE. The CDR3 runs to 14 residues. The CDR3 nucleotides read TGTGCCAGCAACTTAGGCGGGAATCATGAAAAACTGTTTTTT. Encoded protein: CASNLGGNHEKLFF.

This clonotype was observed many times. This chain links TRBV5-1 with TRBJ1-4; D remains unclear. Trimming shortened V by 2 bases and J by 3 bases, and 14 bases separated the two germline ends. The CDR3 runs to 16 residues. From germline, CDR1 is SGHRS and CDR2 YFSETQ. The CDR3 loop is CASSLRTLGANEKLFF. The DNA of the CDR3 is TGCGCCAGCAGCTTAAGGACCCTGGGCGCTAATGAAAAACTGTTTTTT.

This clonotype was seen at least ten times. This chain joins TRBV12-3 or TRBV12-4 and TRBJ2-5; 9 nucleotides line up with TRBD1. The CDR3 covers 16 residues. V dropped 4 bases and J dropped 5; count of bases not matched to a gene: 11. DNA for the CDR3: TGTGCCAGCAGTTCCGGGACAGGGAGGGAAGGCGAGACCCAGTACTTC. This gives the protein CASSSGTGREGETQYF.

This clonotype occurred many times. V gene TRBV2 combines with J gene TRBJ2-1, with D perhaps TRBD1 (6 bases). The CDR3 runs 12 residues. Trimming took 8 bases from V and 8 from J, leaving 13 bases between them. CDR1 SNHLY and CDR2 FYNNEI come from the germline V gene. CDR3 sequence (DNA): TGTGCCAGCGAACAGGGAGTCGATGAGCAGTTCTTC. It specifies CASEQGVDEQFF.

The genes are TRBV7-3 and TRBJ2-7; D is uncertain. The CDR3 consists of 14 residues. Trimming removed 4 bases from V and 5 bases from J, with 15 bases in between. Germline V gives CDR1 SGHTA, CDR2 FQGTGA. The CDR3 coding sequence is TGTGCCAGCAGCTCCGCCGCGACCGGGCACGAGCAGTACTTC. It codes for CASSSAATGHEQYF.

Ten or more counts support this clonotype. This chain uses TRBV11-3 with TRBJ2-2; 7 nucleotides align to TRBD1. The CDR3 contains 16 residues. Germline CDR1 is SGHNT and CDR2 is YENEEA. With V trimmed by 4 bases and J by 4 bases, 9 bases remained unmatched. The CDR3 sequence: CASSSHSGTATGELFF. In DNA form, the CDR3 reads TGTGCCAGCAGCTCGCATTCTGGGACAGCCACCGGGGAGCTGTTTTTT.

In this sample, this clonotype turned up a few times. V usage is TRBV20-1 and J usage is TRBJ2-3; D is unclear. Trimming removed 3 bases from V and 5 bases from J, with 15 bases in between. CDR1 is DFQATT, CDR2 SNEGSKA, per germline (reference sequence). The CDR3 runs to 14 residues. CDR3 in DNA: TGCAGTGCTAGGGGTTTGTGGGTGGGAGATACGCAGTATTTT. Residues: CSARGLWVGDTQYF.

The sample holds many counts of this clonotype. The chain combines TRBV28 with TRBJ1-2; D gene ambiguous. There are 14 residues in the CDR3. Trimming shortened V by 3 bases and J by 4 bases, and 12 bases separated the two germline ends. Germline loops: CDR1 MDHEN, CDR2 SYDVKM. The CDR3 here is CASSLVGMGYGYTF. DNA for the CDR3: TGTGCCAGCAGTTTGGTGGGGATGGGCTATGGCTACACCTTC.

V gene TRBV6-1 combines with J gene TRBJ2-2; possible D gene TRBD2, 6 bases. Germline V gives CDR1 MNHNS, CDR2 SASEGT. The germline V and J ends were trimmed by 7 bases and 5 bases, with 23 bases remaining between them. The CDR3 has 17 residues. In DNA form, the CDR3 reads TGTGCCAGCACTCCCCCCGGACCCCCGGGAGTGACCGGGGAGCTGTTTTTT. The encoded protein is CASTPPGPPGVTGELFF.

At least ten counts were recorded for this clonotype. The chain's CDR3 is CASSAASGANVLTF. CDR3 coding DNA: TGTGCCAGCAGCGCGGCCTCTGGGGCCAACGTCCTGACTTTC. This chain connects TRBV13 to TRBJ2-6; D is undetermined. The V gene's germline CDR1 is PRHDT and CDR2 FYEKMQ (reference sequence). The CDR3 runs to 14 residues. Trimming took 5 bases from V and 0 from J, leaving 5 bases between them.

This clonotype occurred a few times. V gene TRBV19 combines with J gene TRBJ1-4; weak D call: TRBD1 (6 bases). The CDR3 length is 13 residues. Germline values: CDR1 LNHDA, CDR2 SQIVND (reference sequence). The V end was cut by 10 bases, the J end by 8 bases, with 17 bases between. CDR3 sequence: CAIRGEVGEKLFF. The CDR3 nucleotides are TGTGCCATTAGGGGGGAAGTCGGCGAAAAACTGTTTTTT. Complete variable domain (other parts from reference TRBV19 and TRBJ1-4): DGGITQSPKYLFRKEGQNVTLSCEQNLNHDAMYWYRQDPGQGLRLIYYSQIVNDFQKGDIAEGYSVSREKKESFPLTVTSAQKNPTAFYLCAIRGEVGEKLFFGSGTQLSVL.

With regard to this clonotype: One base away lies a much larger clone, so this may be a sequencing read error. The V call is TRBV6-4, the J call TRBJ2-1; 7 bases are a match to TRBD1. This CDR3 spans 17 amino acids. Germline V gives CDR1 MRHNA, CDR2 SNTAGT. Here the CDR3 reads CVSSYQSPGGSYNEQFF. In DNA, the CDR3 is TGTGTCAGCAGTTACCAGTCCCCAGGGGGCTCCTACAATGAGCAGTTCTTC.

With regard to this clonotype: With a much larger clone just one base away, this may be a read error. The chain carries TRBV20-1 and TRBJ2-1; no reliable D call. The germline gives CDR1 DFQATT, CDR2 SNEGSKA (reference sequence). The CDR3 sequence is 11 residues long. The V gene lost 4 bases and the J gene lost 10 bases, with 11 bases spanning the gap. CDR3 sequence reads: CSATRAMEQFF. CDR3 nucleotides: TGCAGTGCTACCCGGGCCATGGAGCAGTTCTTC.

Ten or more counts support this clonotype. The chain uses TRBV2 and TRBJ1-2; 8 positions match TRBD1. Germline values: CDR1 SNHLY, CDR2 FYNNEI. The trim removed 7 bases at V and 5 bases at J, leaving 12 bases unmatched. The CDR3 runs 15 residues. This CDR3 is CASTEGTGGSYGYTF. The CDR3 DNA follows: TGTGCCAGCACCGAAGGAACAGGGGGGTCTTATGGCTACACCTTC. Supplemented by reference TRBV2 and TRBJ1-2, the full variable domain reads EPEVTQTPSHQVTQMGQEVILRCVPISNHLYFYWYRQILGQKVEFLVSFYNNEISEKSEIFDDQFSVERPDGSNFTLKIRSTKLEDSAMYFCASTEGTGGSYGYTFGSGTRLTVV.

There are many counts of this clonotype. V is TRBV7-3 and J is TRBJ2-7; maybe TRBD1 (7 bases). Germline CDR1 reads SGHTA; CDR2 reads FQGTGA. Between the trimmed V and J ends, which lost 5 bases and 2 bases, there was a span of 16 bases. The CDR3 loop spans 15 amino acids. This CDR3 reads CASSRWQGGAYEQYF. The CDR3 bases are TGTGCCAGCAGCCGATGGCAGGGGGGTGCCTACGAGCAGTACTTC.

This clonotype was seen many times. The chain carries TRBV6-1 and TRBJ1-2; the match to TRBD1 covers 8 bases. CDR1 and CDR2 (germline): MNHNS, SASEGT. With 6 bases clipped from V and 0 bases from J, the junction kept 3 bases outside the gene matches. The length of the CDR3 is 14 residues. The CDR3 DNA reads as TGTGCCAGCAGCCAGACAGGGGCTAACTATGGCTACACCTTC. It encodes CASSQTGANYGYTF.

This clonotype has just a few counts. The CDR3: CASSIMGQGGGELFF. DNA for the CDR3: TGTGCCAGTAGTATTATGGGACAGGGGGGCGGGGAGCTGTTTTTT. This sequence joins TRBV19 and TRBJ2-2; the match to TRBD1 covers 11 bases. Trimming at V came to 3 bases and at J to 7 bases, leaving 4 bases not matched to a gene. From germline, CDR1 is LNHDA and CDR2 SQIVND (reference sequence). The CDR3 loop spans 15 amino acids.

The table lists this clonotype with a few counts. The rearrangement uses TRBV6-1 and TRBJ1-1; 7 bases map to TRBD1. V dropped 9 bases and J dropped 3; count of bases not matched to a gene: 1. CDR3 length equals 11 residues. Per the germline V gene, CDR1 is MNHNS and CDR2 is SASEGT. The CDR3 here is CARQGYTEAFF. The CDR3 nucleotides read TGTGCCAGACAGGGGTACACTGAAGCTTTCTTT.

The genes are TRBV19 and TRBJ2-7; D not resolved. The CDR3 is 15 amino acids. Trimming took 2 bases from V and 0 from J, leaving 11 bases between them. The germline V gene has CDR1 LNHDA and CDR2 SQIVND (reference sequence). The DNA of the CDR3 is TGTGCCAGTAGTATATCAGCGACAAGCTCCTACGAGCAGTACTTC. This sequence encodes CASSISATSSYEQYF.